One and the same sample provided the 23 T cell receptor beta chains below, sequenced in a study of shared clonotypes between healthy human individuals. The data were produced by immunoSEQ multiplex PCR, yet TCRdb's version contains in-frame clones alone and is incomplete. This repertoire shows about 2 million clones, about 95% found once; its top ten account for roughly 0.13%. Source material: naive CD4+ T cells sorted from blood. Subset in this sample: CD45RA+ positively selected. The receptors were gathered from a man aged 18 to 30 in good health.

The rearrangement links TRBV7-8 to TRBJ1-1, with 9 bases matching TRBD1. CDR3 length: 15 residues. Trimming removed 2 bases from V and 4 bases from J; junction bases left unmatched: 5. Germline CDR1 reads SGHVS; CDR2 reads FQNEAQ. This CDR3 reads CASSLLTDRGTEAFF. The CDR3 nucleotides are TGTGCCAGCAGCTTACTCACGGACAGGGGCACTGAAGCTTTCTTT.

The genes are TRBV10-3 and TRBJ2-5; no clear D. The length of the CDR3 is 12 residues. The germline V and J ends were trimmed by 3 bases and 5 bases, with 7 bases remaining between them. Germline V gives CDR1 ENHRY, CDR2 SYGVKD. CDR3 protein: CAISDTLETQYF. The CDR3 bases are TGTGCCATCAGTGATACCTTGGAGACCCAGTACTTC.

V and J are TRBV6-1 and TRBJ2-7; 15 nucleotides align to TRBD2. Per the germline V gene, CDR1 is MNHNS and CDR2 is SASEGT. The ends lost 2 bases at V and 6 bases at J; junction bases unmatched: 14. The CDR3 spans 19 residues. CDR3 protein: CASSEFPRTSGGARSEQYF. The CDR3 DNA sequence: TGTGCCAGCAGTGAATTCCCCCGGACTAGCGGGGGGGCAAGGTCCGAGCAGTACTTC.

The chain uses TRBV25-1 and TRBJ2-1, with 7 nucleotides matching TRBD2. Germline V lookup: CDR1 MGHDK, CDR2 SYGVNS. After removal of 8 bases from V and 2 bases from J, the junction contained 9 bases not matched to a gene. This CDR3 has 15 residues. For the CDR3, the DNA is TGTGCCAGCGGCCATGCGGGGAGGGCCTACAATGAGCAGTTCTTC. Protein sequence: CASGHAGRAYNEQFF.

This rearrangement joins TRBV29-1 to TRBJ1-1; a weak D match, TRBD1 (6 bases). The germline V and J ends were trimmed by 1 base and 4 bases, with 16 bases remaining between them. Germline lookup yields CDR1 SQVTM and CDR2 ANQGSEA. The CDR3 extends over 15 amino acids. CDR3 nucleotide sequence: TGCAGCGTTGAAGTCGCGGCGGGCAGGGGCACTGAAGCTTTCTTT. It yields the protein CSVEVAAGRGTEAFF.

This clone was counted once. V is TRBV2 and J is TRBJ2-5, with TRBD2 identical over 8 bases. The CDR3 has 18 amino acids. CDR1 is SNHLY, CDR2 FYNNEI, per germline. J gave up 1 base and V 0 bases, and 10 bases lay outside the gene matches. CDR3 loop: CASSEAVAGIGIQETQYF. DNA for the CDR3: TGTGCCAGCAGTGAAGCGGTAGCGGGGATCGGGATCCAAGAGACCCAGTACTTC.

The gene calls are TRBV28 and TRBJ1-2, with D unclear. The ends were cut back, 6 bases at V and 4 bases at J, with 12 bases in the middle. CDR3 size: 13 residues. Germline V gene data show CDR1 as MDHEN and CDR2 as SYDVKM. CDR3 residues: CASREGSAYGYTF. For the CDR3, the DNA is TGTGCCAGCAGAGAAGGGTCGGCCTATGGCTACACCTTC.

This clone was recorded a few times. The gene calls are TRBV28 and TRBJ1-4, with TRBD1 identical over 8 bases. In germline, CDR1 is MDHEN, CDR2 SYDVKM. V trimming: 5 bases; J trimming: 7 bases; junction bases outside the gene matches: 6. This CDR3 region has 14 residues. The DNA of the CDR3 is TGTGCCAGCAGTCTTTCAGGGGGCACTGAAAAACTGTTTTTT. Encoded protein: CASSLSGGTEKLFF. Full variable domain (missing parts from reference TRBV28 and TRBJ1-4): DVKVTQSSRYLVKRTGEKVFLECVQDMDHENMFWYRQDPGLGLRLIYFSYDVKMKEKGDIPEGYSVSREKKERFSLILESASTNQTSMYLCASSLSGGTEKLFFGSGTQLSVL.

The chain links TRBV7-8 to TRBJ2-5; 7 bases match TRBD1. This CDR3 is 14 amino acids long. Germline trimming cut 4 bases from V and 4 bases from J; bases unmatched to any gene: 6. CDR1 SGHVS and CDR2 FQNEAQ come from the germline V gene. CDR3 in DNA: TGTGCCAGCAGCTCGACAGGGATGGGAGAGACCCAGTACTTC. It is translated as CASSSTGMGETQYF.

The chain couples TRBV2 to TRBJ1-2; D uncertain. Trimming took 3 bases from V and 5 from J, leaving 13 bases between them. This CDR3 has 14 residues. Germline values: CDR1 SNHLY, CDR2 FYNNEI. CDR3 region: CASSEGFGQYGYTF. The CDR3 coding sequence is TGTGCCAGCAGTGAGGGGTTCGGGCAGTATGGCTACACCTTC.

The chain links TRBV19 to TRBJ1-4; no firm D call. V shed 2 bases and J shed 8 bases, with 15 bases lying between them. The CDR3 has 15 residues. Germline V gives CDR1 LNHDA, CDR2 SQIVND (reference sequence). CDR3: CASSIMGPVGEKLFF. CDR3 DNA sequence: TGTGCCAGTAGTATAATGGGCCCCGTGGGCGAAAAACTGTTTTTT.

This chain connects TRBV4-1 to TRBJ2-7, with 10 bases aligning to TRBD1. This CDR3 comprises 16 residues. Germline CDR1 is MGHRA and CDR2 is YSYEKL. The V and J ends lost 0 bases and 1 base, in that order; junction bases with no gene match: 3. The CDR3 nucleotides are TGCGCCAGCAGCCAAGATCGGGACAGGGGATCCTACGAGCAGTACTTC. This encodes CASSQDRDRGSYEQYF.

This clone has only one observation. This rearrangement joins TRBV4-1 to TRBJ1-1, with 10 bases fitting TRBD1. Germline CDR1 and CDR2: MGHRA and YSYEKL. Trimming took 3 bases from V and 6 from J; bases not matched to a gene: 7. This CDR3 has 15 amino acids. This chain's CDR3 is CASSQLAGTGAEAFF. The CDR3, as DNA: TGCGCCAGCAGCCAGTTAGCCGGGACAGGGGCTGAAGCTTTCTTT.

The chain links TRBV4-1 to TRBJ2-3; 9 bases agree with TRBD1. CDR1 and CDR2 from the germline V gene are MGHRA and YSYEKL. Trimming took 4 bases from V and 5 from J; bases not matched to a gene: 4. The CDR3 consists of 14 residues. The CDR3 spells CASSRDRERDTQYF. As DNA, the CDR3 is TGCGCCAGCAGCCGGGACAGGGAAAGAGATACGCAGTATTTT.

Regarding this clone: The sample carries other DNA sequences with the same CDR3. The chain has TRBV5-4 and TRBJ2-3; D remains ambiguous. Germline CDR1 SGHNT, CDR2 YYREEE (reference sequence). The CDR3 is made up of 14 amino acids. Trimming left V 0 bases short and J 1 base short, with 6 bases between. The CDR3 DNA is TGTGCCAGCAGCTTGGCGGACGGCACAGATACGCAGTATTTT. The encoded protein is CASSLADGTDTQYF.

Only one count was recorded for this clone. J is TRBJ2-7 and V is TRBV28; 8 bases fit TRBD2. V was pared by 7 bases and J by 5 bases, with 10 bases of the junction left unmatched. The V gene's germline CDR1 is MDHEN and CDR2 SYDVKM. The CDR3 length is 14 residues. DNA for the CDR3: TGTGCCAGCAACCCGGGGACTAGTCTCGACGAGCAGTACTTC. Translation: CASNPGTSLDEQYF. The whole variable domain, remainder taken from reference TRBV28 and TRBJ2-7, is DVKVTQSSRYLVKRTGEKVFLECVQDMDHENMFWYRQDPGLGLRLIYFSYDVKMKEKGDIPEGYSVSREKKERFSLILESASTNQTSMYLCASNPGTSLDEQYFGPGTRLTVT.

The rearrangement uses TRBV30 and TRBJ1-1, with TRBD1 matching over 7 bases. The J segment lost 8 bases and the V segment lost 2 bases, leaving 5 bases of the junction unmatched. CDR1 GTSNPN and CDR2 SVGIG come from the germline V gene (reference sequence). CDR3 size: 12 residues. CDR3 coding DNA: TGTGCCTGGAGTCCAGGACAGGCGGAAGCTTTCTTT. Encoded protein: CAWSPGQAEAFF.

This clone was recorded only once. This CDR3 is also generated by other DNA sequences in the sample. The chain uses TRBV6-1 and TRBJ1-6, with D possibly being TRBD1 (5 bases). Trimming left V 3 bases short and J 6 bases short, with 9 bases between. CDR3 length: 14 residues. From germline, CDR1 is MNHNS and CDR2 SASEGT. In DNA form, the CDR3 reads TGTGCCAGCAGTGAGGGGGGTCTTAATTCACCCCTCCACTTT. As protein: CASSEGGLNSPLHF.

The V gene is TRBV7-3, the J gene TRBJ1-6, with D hard to call. This CDR3 has 15 residues. Germline-derived CDR1 and CDR2 are SGHTA and FQGTGA. Trimming removed 5 bases from V and 6 bases from J, with 14 bases in between. CDR3 in DNA: TGTGCCAGCAGCCGACTTGACGGACTTAATTCACCCCTCCACTTT. This gives the protein CASSRLDGLNSPLHF. Based on the CDR3 plus reference TRBV7-3 and TRBJ1-6, the full variable domain is GAGVSQTPSNKVTEKGKYVELRCDPISGHTALYWYRQSLGQGPEFLIYFQGTGAADDSGLPNDRFFAVRPEGSVSTLKIQRTERGDSAVYLCASSRLDGLNSPLHFGNGTRLTVT.

This clone was detected once. V is TRBV10-3 and J is TRBJ2-1, with D possibly being TRBD2 (5 bases). The ends were cut back, 3 bases at V and 3 bases at J, with 12 bases in the middle. CDR3 size: 15 residues. The germline CDR1 and CDR2 sequences are ENHRY and SYGVKD. The CDR3 here is CAISDQTGNYNEQFF. CDR3 DNA: TGTGCCATCAGTGACCAGACCGGGAACTACAATGAGCAGTTCTTC.

This clone was seen a single time. This chain joins TRBV28 and TRBJ2-7, with TRBD1 identical over 10 bases. The germline CDR1 and CDR2 sequences are MDHEN and SYDVKM. The length of the CDR3 is 17 residues. The trim removed 5 bases at V and 0 bases at J, leaving 10 bases unmatched. CDR3 nucleotide sequence: TGTGCCAGCAGTCCTACGACAGGGGGCGACGGCTCCTACGAGCAGTACTTC. This codes for CASSPTTGGDGSYEQYF.

Points on this clone: A much larger clone differs from this one at a single base, so this may be a read error. The CDR3 DNA is TGTGCCTGGGCCAAGGGGGATGGCTATGGCTACACCTTC. Translating it yields CAWAKGDGYGYTF. The chain combines TRBV30 with TRBJ1-2; D might be TRBD1 (6 bases). V lost 5 bases to trimming and J lost 4 bases, with 14 bases between them. Germline V CDR1 and CDR2: GTSNPN, SVGIG (reference sequence). The CDR3 totals 13 residues. Supplemented by reference TRBV30 and TRBJ1-2, the full variable domain reads SQTIHQWPATLVQPVGSPLSLECTVEGTSNPNLYWYRQAAGRGLQLLFYSVGIGQISSEVPQNLSASRPQDRQFILSSKKLLLSDSGFYLCAWAKGDGYGYTFGSGTRLTVV.

The chain couples TRBV11-1 to TRBJ1-2; 12 bases align to TRBD1. CDR1 and CDR2 (germline): SGHAT, FQDESV (reference sequence). Trimming at V came to 4 bases and at J to 8 bases, leaving 8 bases not matched to a gene. CDR3 length equals 15 residues. CDR3 sequence reads: CASSSTGTGGRGYTF. The CDR3 region has the DNA TGTGCCAGCAGCTCGACCGGGACAGGGGGCAGAGGCTACACCTTC.